The T cell receptor (beta chain) under discussion was sequenced for a study of CD8+ T cells in alopecia areata. Extraction of RNA preceded its reverse transcription into cDNA, which served as the sequencing template. Clones were read by immunoSEQ multiplex PCR, and TCRdb kept only the in-frame ones, dropping some. The repertoire holds roughly 200,000 clones, with around three fifths as singletons. Trimming cost V 7 bases and J 3 bases, with 10 bases left between them. CDR1 and CDR2 (germline): SQVTM, ANQGSEA. This CDR3 spans 12 amino acids. The sequence was obtained from a human donor in good health. V usage is TRBV29-1 and J usage is TRBJ2-1, with unresolved D. Sequenced sample: CD8+ T cells sorted from blood. The CDR3 here is CSAGYGYNEQFF. The CDR3 coding sequence is TGCAGCGCTGGATACGGCTACAATGAGCAGTTCTTC.